A selection of T cell receptor beta chains follows, all from one sample in a study of response to subunit inactivated influenza vaccine. Via MiXCR, TCRdb re-called the RT-PCR reads, giving one row per CDR3 protein. The sample has around 480,000 distinct CDR3 sequences, approximately 15% seen once. The sample was CD4+ T cells sorted from PBMCs, taken roughly 24 months after vaccination. The receptor set was obtained from a man aged 45-69 years who received an inactivated influenza vaccine. The conserved cysteine and the conserved F or W are not part of the CDR3 here. Clone size, where shown, is once, few, many, or a class for clones that have expanded.

V gene	J gene	clone size	CDR3 protein
TRBV12-3/TRBV12-4	TRBJ2-2	few	ASSPRSTGANTGELF
TRBV18	TRBJ2-7	NA	ASSPPVSNEQY
TRBV5-5	TRBJ2-2	NA	ASSFRQRPNTGELF
TRBV5-6	TRBJ2-2	few	ASSLVLGSGELF
TRBV6-1	TRBJ1-2	NA	ASSRDRVRYGYT
TRBV5-1	TRBJ2-7	many	ASSLDRIGQY
TRBV9	TRBJ2-2	few	ASSVGGGNTGELF
TRBV7-2	TRBJ2-2	many	ASSLSGELF
TRBV19	TRBJ2-1	few	ASSPWRSSYNEQF
TRBV7-2	TRBJ2-7	NA	ASSRGLPPYEQY
TRBV6-6	TRBJ2-7	NA	ASSWDAEGRH
TRBV6-4	TRBJ2-1	NA	ASSDTGSSYNEQF
TRBV5-1	TRBJ2-3	NA	ASSWGGSTDTQY
TRBV6-1	TRBJ2-7	NA	ASFASFGHEQY
TRBV20-1	TRBJ1-1	NA	SARDGGGRSTEAF
TRBV10-2	TRBJ2-1	few	ASNSRSYNEQF
TRBV5-4	TRBJ1-1	NA	AIRGGALNTEAF
TRBV5-5	TRBJ2-5	few	ASSWNQETQY
TRBV20-1	TRBJ2-3	few	SGLAGGSTDTQY
TRBV6-1	TRBJ1-4	NA	ASREGLINEKLF
TRBV12-3/TRBV12-4	TRBJ1-2	many	ASSLDGFGYT
TRBV4-3	TRBJ1-5	few	ASSQEAGDQPQH
TRBV18	TRBJ2-3	few	ASSPRADTDTQY
TRBV7-9	TRBJ1-4	few	ASSYYRGGDEKLF
TRBV5-1	TRBJ2-2	NA	ASSTGTGRFTGELF
TRBV11-2	TRBJ2-2	NA	ASSLGVRVLNTGELF
TRBV2	TRBJ1-1	few	ASSGYTEAF
TRBV4-3	TRBJ2-7	NA	ASSQDGLAGGEQY
TRBV24-1	TRBJ2-1	NA	ATSDPSPFGYNEQF
TRBV25-1	TRBJ2-3	NA	ASSEGHLRGPDTQY
TRBV12-3/TRBV12-4	TRBJ2-1	NA	ASSFREFDEQF
TRBV20-1	TRBJ2-7	NA	SAVDRGVATSRYEQY
TRBV2	TRBJ2-3	NA	ASSEAPGRDTQY
TRBV12-3/TRBV12-4	TRBJ1-2	few	ASSFGAGTNYGYT
TRBV20-1	TRBJ1-1	few	SAGNRQGRGDEAF
TRBV15	TRBJ2-2	NA	ATSTRQNTGELF
TRBV18	TRBJ1-3	few	ASSPATLSGNTIY
TRBV9	TRBJ1-2	NA	ASSATGTGGKGYGYT
TRBV6-5	TRBJ2-5	few	ASSYEYRAETQY
TRBV29-1	TRBJ2-3	NA	SVGSTVSTDTQY
TRBV7-2	TRBJ1-6	NA	ASSLVGGPLH
TRBV25-1	TRBJ2-1	NA	ASRKAGRYNEQF
TRBV12-3/TRBV12-4	TRBJ2-1	many	ASSALAGGPNEQF
TRBV20-1	TRBJ2-7	few	SARPETSGFYRNYEQY
TRBV12-3/TRBV12-4	TRBJ1-2	NA	ASTPGQANYGYT
TRBV3-1	TRBJ2-7	NA	ASSPRIGVYEQY
TRBV6-5	TRBJ1-6	NA	ASSFLPAGLDSPLH
TRBV20-1	TRBJ2-1	few	SANRGAGGFSTMGQF
TRBV5-1	TRBJ2-2	few	ASRPFLQANTGELF
TRBV20-1	TRBJ2-7	NA	SARPPTGFEQY
TRBV10-3	TRBJ2-3	many	AISDGLSHHTDTQY